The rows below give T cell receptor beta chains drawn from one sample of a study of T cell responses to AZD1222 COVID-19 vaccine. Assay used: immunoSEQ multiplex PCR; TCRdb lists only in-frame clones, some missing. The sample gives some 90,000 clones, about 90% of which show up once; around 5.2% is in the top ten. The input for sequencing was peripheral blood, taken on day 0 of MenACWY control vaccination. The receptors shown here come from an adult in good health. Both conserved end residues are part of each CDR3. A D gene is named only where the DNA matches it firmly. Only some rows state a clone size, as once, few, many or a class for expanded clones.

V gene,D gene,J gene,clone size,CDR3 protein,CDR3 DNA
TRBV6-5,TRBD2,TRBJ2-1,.,CASSSGGSSYNEQFF,TGTGCCAGCAGTTCGGGGGGGAGCTCCTACAATGAGCAGTTCTTC
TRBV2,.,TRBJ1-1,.,CASSEGQLNTEAFF,TGTGCCAGCAGTGAAGGACAGTTGAACACTGAAGCTTTCTTT
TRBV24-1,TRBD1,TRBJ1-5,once,CATQQGGDQPQHF,TGTGCCACCCAACAGGGGGGAGATCAGCCCCAGCATTTT
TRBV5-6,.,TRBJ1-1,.,CASSRDVGATEAFF,TGTGCCAGCAGCCGGGACGTAGGGGCCACTGAAGCTTTCTTT
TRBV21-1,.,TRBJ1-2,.,CASMSYTF,TGTGCCAGCATGTCCTACACCTTC
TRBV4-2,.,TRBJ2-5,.,CASSLQVGQETQYF,TGTGCCAGCAGCCTACAAGTCGGGCAAGAGACCCAGTACTTC
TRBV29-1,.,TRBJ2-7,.,CSVEVEGTYGDEQYF,TGCAGCGTTGAAGTAGAGGGAACCTATGGCGACGAGCAGTACTTC
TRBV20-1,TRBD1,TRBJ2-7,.,CSAADRVEQYF,TGCAGTGCAGCCGACAGGGTCGAGCAGTACTTC
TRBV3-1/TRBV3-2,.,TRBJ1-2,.,CASSATLEGSGYTF,TGTGCCAGCAGCGCAACGCTGGAAGGCAGCGGCTACACCTTC
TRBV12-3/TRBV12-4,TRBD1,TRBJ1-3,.,CASSRDRGDTIYF,TGTGCCAGCAGCCGCGACAGGGGGGACACCATATATTTT
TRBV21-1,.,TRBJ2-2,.,CASSKGLKGGPNTGELFF,TGTGCCAGCAGCAAAGGATTAAAAGGGGGTCCGAACACCGGGGAGCTGTTTTTT
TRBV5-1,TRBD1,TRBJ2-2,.,CASSPGGSNTGELFF,TGCGCCAGCAGTCCAGGGGGATCGAACACCGGGGAGCTGTTTTTT
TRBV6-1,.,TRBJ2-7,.,CASSEAWSYEQYF,TGTGCCAGCAGTGAAGCATGGAGCTACGAGCAGTACTTC
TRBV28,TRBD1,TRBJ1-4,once,CASSPPGQGALAEKLFF,TGTGCCAGCAGCCCGCCGGGACAGGGGGCTCTTGCTGAAAAACTGTTTTTT
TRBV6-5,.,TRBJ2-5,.,CASSLEAGVEGAQYF,TGTGCCAGCTCCTTAGAGGCAGGGGTTGAGGGGGCCCAGTACTTC
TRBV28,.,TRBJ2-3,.,CASGRSSTDTQYF,TGTGCCAGCGGGCGGAGTAGCACAGATACGCAGTATTTT
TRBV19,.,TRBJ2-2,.,CASSKQGLNTGELFF,TGTGCCAGTAGTAAGCAGGGATTAAACACCGGGGAGCTGTTTTTT
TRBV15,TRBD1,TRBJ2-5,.,CATSRDQGVQETQYF,TGTGCCACCAGCAGAGATCAGGGGGTCCAAGAGACCCAGTACTTC
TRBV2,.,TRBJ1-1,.,CASSDRVGRTGREAFF,TGTGCCAGCAGTGACAGGGTTGGGCGGACGGGTCGTGAAGCTTTCTTT
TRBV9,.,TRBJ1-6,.,CASSVDSGAADNSPLHF,TGTGCCAGCAGCGTAGATTCAGGTGCAGCTGATAATTCACCCCTCCACTTT
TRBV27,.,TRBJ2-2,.,CASRLDRLPNTGELFF,TGTGCCAGCCGACTCGACAGGCTCCCTAACACCGGGGAGCTGTTTTTT
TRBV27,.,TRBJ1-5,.,CASSSVERQPQHF,TGTGCCAGCAGTTCAGTGGAAAGGCAGCCCCAGCATTTT
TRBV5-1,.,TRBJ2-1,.,CASSIGLVNNEQFF,TGCGCCAGCAGTATTGGACTGGTTAACAATGAGCAGTTCTTC
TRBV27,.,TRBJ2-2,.,CASSIRGNTGELFF,TGTGCCAGCAGTATAAGGGGAAACACCGGGGAGCTGTTTTTT
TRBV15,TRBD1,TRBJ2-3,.,CATGSGQLTDTQYF,TGTGCCACCGGGTCGGGACAGCTCACAGATACGCAGTATTTT
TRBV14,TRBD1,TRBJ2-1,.,CASSQRDSSAEEQFF,TGTGCCAGCAGCCAACGGGACAGTTCGGCAGAAGAGCAGTTCTTC
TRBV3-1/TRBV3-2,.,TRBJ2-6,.,CASSQGQATGANVLTF,TGTGCCAGCAGCCAAGGTCAGGCCACTGGGGCCAACGTCCTGACTTTC
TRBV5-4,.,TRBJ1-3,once,CASSKDGYSGNTIYF,TGTGCCAGCAGCAAAGACGGATACTCTGGAAACACCATATATTTT
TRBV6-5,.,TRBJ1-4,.,CASRTGWNEKLFF,TGTGCCAGCAGGACGGGGTGGAATGAAAAACTGTTTTTT
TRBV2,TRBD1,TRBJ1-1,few,CASRTGGGNTEAFF,TGTGCCAGCAGGACAGGGGGGGGGAACACTGAAGCTTTCTTT
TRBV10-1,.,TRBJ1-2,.,CASSEAPSGAIYTF,TGCGCCAGCAGTGAAGCTCCCTCAGGGGCAATCTACACCTTC
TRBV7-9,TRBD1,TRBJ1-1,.,CATSGQGDAEAFF,TGTGCCACCAGCGGACAGGGGGACGCTGAAGCTTTCTTT
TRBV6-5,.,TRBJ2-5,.,CASRPLGEHQETQYF,TGTGCCAGCAGACCCCTCGGGGAGCACCAAGAGACCCAGTACTTC
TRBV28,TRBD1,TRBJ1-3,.,CASSFPDRGVATIYF,TGTGCCAGCAGTTTCCCCGACAGGGGAGTCGCCACCATATATTTT
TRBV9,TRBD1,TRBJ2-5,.,CASSVDMGQQETQYF,TGTGCCAGCAGCGTAGATATGGGACAGCAAGAGACCCAGTACTTC
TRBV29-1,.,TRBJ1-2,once,CSVDKFNYGYTF,TGCAGCGTGGACAAATTTAACTATGGCTACACCTTC
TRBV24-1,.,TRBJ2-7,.,CATSDGDRIEQYF,TGTGCCACCAGTGATGGAGACCGGATCGAGCAGTACTTC
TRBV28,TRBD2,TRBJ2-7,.,CASSPPSGGGMYEQYF,TGTGCCAGCAGCCCTCCTAGCGGGGGGGGTATGTACGAGCAGTACTTC
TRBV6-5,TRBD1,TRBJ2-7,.,CASSYETGAYYEQYF,TGTGCCAGCAGTTACGAGACAGGGGCCTATTACGAGCAGTACTTC
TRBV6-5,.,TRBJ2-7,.,CASTLERGHSAGQYF,TGTGCCAGCACCCTCGAGAGGGGACACTCCGCCGGGCAGTACTTC
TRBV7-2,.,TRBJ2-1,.,CASSLTVGRSYNEQFF,TGTGCCAGCAGCTTAACGGTCGGGCGCTCCTACAATGAGCAGTTCTTC
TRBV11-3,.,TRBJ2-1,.,CASSSGAGSYNEQFF,TGTGCCAGCAGCTCAGGGGCAGGCTCCTACAATGAGCAGTTCTTC
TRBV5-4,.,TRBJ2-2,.,CGLGANTGELFF,TGTGGGTTGGGGGCGAACACCGGGGAGCTGTTTTTT
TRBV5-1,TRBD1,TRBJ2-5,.,CASSGTGLYQETQYF,TGCGCCAGCAGTGGGACAGGGTTGTACCAAGAGACCCAGTACTTC
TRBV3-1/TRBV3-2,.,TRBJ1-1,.,CASSHVNTEAFF,TGTGCCAGCAGCCATGTTAACACTGAAGCTTTCTTT
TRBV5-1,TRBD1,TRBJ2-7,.,CASSLEGQGYEQYF,TGCGCCAGCAGCTTGGAGGGACAGGGTTACGAGCAGTACTTC
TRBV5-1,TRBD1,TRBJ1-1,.,CASRETGGITEAFF,TGCGCCAGCCGAGAGACAGGGGGGATCACTGAAGCTTTCTTT
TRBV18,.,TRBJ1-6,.,CASSPSSGGHSPLHF,TGTGCCAGCTCACCATCATCAGGAGGCCATTCACCTCTCCACTTT
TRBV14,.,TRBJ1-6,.,CASSQGLYSPLHF,TGTGCCAGCAGCCAAGGCCTCTATTCACCCCTCCACTTT